This T cell receptor beta chain was retrieved from a study of shared clonotypes between healthy human individuals. Researchers divided each subset's genomic DNA evenly across several immunoSEQ plates. Around 30,000 T cell genomes (about 0.2 ug DNA) went into each sorted-subset replicate. TCRdb's table, derived via immunoSEQ multiplex PCR, lists solely in-frame clones and lacks some. The sample lists 850,000 to 1,200,000 clones, approximately 68% occurring once. Sample: memory CD4+ T cells sorted from blood. Described subset: CD45RA-negative fraction. This clonotype originated in a man aged 18 to 29 in good health.

The CDR3 DNA follows: TGTGCCAGCAGTGAAGAGGCAGGGGGGAACACTGAAGCTTTCTTT. Translation gives CASSEEAGGNTEAFF. The chain joins TRBV2 to TRBJ1-1; TRBD1 agrees at 7 bases. The CDR3 has 15 residues. V shed 1 base, J shed 1 base, and the junction held 3 bases outside the gene matches. Germline V gene sequence: CDR1 SNHLY, CDR2 FYNNEI.